The next 23 T cell receptor beta chains were all read from a single sample in a study of shared clonotypes between healthy human individuals. Clones were read by immunoSEQ multiplex PCR, and TCRdb kept only the in-frame ones, dropping some. The data show millions of clones, with about 92% seen just once and around 0.14% held by the top ten. The sequenced sample was naive CD4+ T cells sorted from blood. This sample's subset: CD45RA+ positively selected. Source of these receptors: a man aged 18 to 30 in good health.

The chain joins TRBV10-2 to TRBJ2-7, with a tentative D call TRBD1 (6 bases). The CDR3 is 12 amino acids. The V end lost 6 bases, the J end lost 5 bases, and 11 bases lay between the germline ends. Germline V CDR1 and CDR2: WSHSY, SAAADI. This chain's CDR3 is CASRQGGHEQYF. The DNA for the CDR3 is TGCGCCAGCAGACAGGGTGGCCACGAGCAGTACTTC.

This chain joins TRBV11-2 and TRBJ2-7; 9 positions match TRBD1. The CDR3 loop spans 15 amino acids. V trimming: 0 bases; J trimming: 2 bases; junction bases outside the gene matches: 2. Germline V gene sequence: CDR1 SGHAT, CDR2 FQNNGV. CDR3 sequence reads: CASSLEGTGTYEQYF. CDR3 nucleotide sequence: TGTGCCAGCAGCTTAGAAGGGACAGGGACCTACGAGCAGTACTTC.

This chain uses TRBV11-2 with TRBJ2-1; TRBD1 aligns across 10 bases. The length of the CDR3 is 15 residues. Germline CDR1 reads SGHAT; CDR2 reads FQNNGV. V lost 1 base and J lost 6; bases outside the gene matches: 3. CDR3 sequence reads: CASSLVGTGANEQFF. Here the CDR3 DNA reads TGTGCCAGCAGCTTAGTAGGGACAGGGGCCAATGAGCAGTTCTTC.

J is TRBJ2-3 and V is TRBV6-5; D unclear. The germline gives CDR1 MNHEY, CDR2 SVGAGI. CDR3 length: 14 residues. The V gene lost 7 bases and the J gene lost 1 base, with 12 bases spanning the gap. The CDR3: CASNGRARTDTQYF. As DNA, the CDR3 is TGTGCCAGCAACGGTCGGGCCCGCACAGATACGCAGTATTTT.

This chain links TRBV6-5 with TRBJ2-3; D remains ambiguous. The ends were cut back, 0 bases at V and 12 bases at J, with 13 bases in the middle. Germline lookup yields CDR1 MNHEY and CDR2 SVGAGI. The CDR3 runs 13 residues. CDR3 bases: TGTGCCAGCAGTTACTCCCCAGCCGTTCGCCAGTATTTT. It codes for CASSYSPAVRQYF.

The V call is TRBV18, the J call TRBJ2-3; 13 positions agree with TRBD2. V shed 3 bases and J 5 bases; nucleotides not matched to a gene: 8. Germline assignment: CDR1 KGHSH and CDR2 LQKENI. This CDR3 is built from 17 residues. The CDR3 DNA is TGTGCCAGCTCACCTCCGGGACTAGCGGGGAGGGGAGATACGCAGTATTTT. It codes for CASSPPGLAGRGDTQYF.

The V gene is TRBV7-9, the J gene TRBJ1-4; 7 positions match TRBD1. Trimming cost V 5 bases and J 4 bases; bases outside gene matches: 7. Germline V gene sequence: CDR1 SEHNR, CDR2 FQNEAQ (reference sequence). This CDR3 region has 15 residues. The CDR3 region is CASSPGTAFNEKLFF. CDR3 DNA sequence: TGTGCCAGCAGCCCAGGGACAGCCTTTAATGAAAAACTGTTTTTT.

The chain combines TRBV7-2 with TRBJ2-1, with D perhaps matching TRBD1 (6 bases). Germline CDR1 is SGHTA and CDR2 is FQGNSA. CDR3 length: 15 residues. Trimming removed 2 bases from V and 8 bases from J, with 16 bases in between. The CDR3 loop is CASSLRQGIVDEQFF. The CDR3 region has the DNA TGTGCCAGCAGCTTAAGGCAGGGGATTGTTGATGAGCAGTTCTTC.

The rearrangement uses TRBV5-4 and TRBJ2-6, with D possibly being TRBD1 (6 bases). From germline, CDR1 is SGHNT and CDR2 YYREEE (reference sequence). The V gene lost 0 bases and the J gene lost 2 bases, with 15 bases spanning the gap. The CDR3 extends over 18 amino acids. The CDR3 spells CASSLDLNPGAGANVLTF. CDR3 nucleotides: TGTGCCAGCAGCTTGGACCTAAACCCAGGGGCTGGGGCCAACGTCCTGACTTTC.

This chain connects TRBV5-8 to TRBJ1-6; D may be TRBD1 (5 bases). The CDR3 runs to 14 residues. The V gene lost 4 bases and the J gene lost 4 bases, with 9 bases spanning the gap. Germline CDR1 SGHTS, CDR2 YDEGEE. This chain's CDR3 is CASSTGRYNSPLHF. Here the CDR3 DNA reads TGTGCCAGCAGCACGGGACGGTATAATTCACCCCTCCACTTT.

A remark on this clone: Other DNA sequences in the sample encode the same CDR3. The rearrangement links TRBV27 to TRBJ1-2; TRBD1 might be the D (5 bases). Trimming left V 3 bases short and J 5 bases short, with 10 bases between. The CDR3 loop spans 13 amino acids. Germline V gene data show CDR1 as MNHEY and CDR2 as SMNVEV (reference sequence). The CDR3 nucleotides read TGTGCCAGCAGTTTTAGGGGCGGGTATGGCTACACCTTC. Translation: CASSFRGGYGYTF.

The rearrangement uses TRBV11-3 and TRBJ2-2, with D possibly matching TRBD1 (6 bases). Per germline, CDR1 SGHNT and CDR2 YENEEA. This CDR3 region has 16 residues. With 5 bases removed from V and 6 bases from J, the gap between germline ends came to 19 bases. The CDR3 protein is CASSTNRAPRAGELFF. The CDR3 nucleotides read TGTGCCAGCAGCACCAACAGGGCTCCCCGTGCCGGGGAGCTGTTTTTT.

This chain links TRBV19 with TRBJ2-7; the D gene is possibly TRBD2 (6 bases). CDR3 length: 15 amino acids. V was shortened by 3 bases and J by 3 bases, with 15 bases between the two germline ends. The V gene's germline CDR1 is LNHDA and CDR2 SQIVND (reference sequence). The CDR3 nucleotides are TGTGCCAGTAGTATCCCCGGGGGATTCGGCTACGAGCAGTACTTC. Its protein product is CASSIPGGFGYEQYF. The complete variable domain, with remaining parts taken from reference TRBV19 and TRBJ2-7, reads DGGITQSPKYLFRKEGQNVTLSCEQNLNHDAMYWYRQDPGQGLRLIYYSQIVNDFQKGDIAEGYSVSREKKESFPLTVTSAQKNPTAFYLCASSIPGGFGYEQYFGPGTRLTVT.

The chain is built from TRBV19 and TRBJ2-7; perhaps TRBD2 as D (6 bases). From germline, CDR1 is LNHDA and CDR2 SQIVND (reference sequence). The CDR3 consists of 16 residues. Trimming took off 4 bases at V and 4 bases at J, with 20 bases between the two ends. The CDR3 sequence: CASSTPGGPGGYEQYF. The CDR3, as DNA: TGTGCCAGTAGTACCCCCGGGGGTCCCGGCGGATACGAGCAGTACTTC.

The V gene is TRBV5-1, the J gene TRBJ1-6, with 8 bases aligning to TRBD1. From germline, CDR1 is SGHRS and CDR2 YFSETQ. The CDR3 runs to 18 residues. V shed 4 bases, J shed 1 base, and the junction held 10 bases outside the gene matches. The CDR3 region is CASSQRDRLASYNSPLHF. The CDR3 DNA reads TGCGCCAGCAGCCAACGGGACAGGTTGGCGTCCTATAATTCACCCCTCCACTTT.

This clone was counted a single time. CDR3 loop: CASSRPVTLGLYEQYF. The DNA of the CDR3 is TGTGCCAGCAGCCGGCCTGTGACATTAGGGCTTTACGAGCAGTACTTC. This rearrangement joins TRBV7-9 to TRBJ2-7; D remains ambiguous. The CDR3 length is 16 residues. Germline lookup yields CDR1 SEHNR and CDR2 FQNEAQ (reference sequence). V lost 5 bases, J lost 4 bases, and 21 bases lay in between.

This clone was observed a single time. In DNA form, the CDR3 reads TGTGCCAGCAGGAATACTAGAATCAATGAGCAGTTCTTC. Its translation: CASRNTRINEQFF. The chain uses TRBV11-2 and TRBJ2-1; a weak D match, TRBD2 (5 bases). The CDR3 has 13 residues. The germline V and J ends were trimmed by 6 bases and 6 bases, with 12 bases remaining between them. CDR1 is SGHAT, CDR2 FQNNGV, per germline.

The chain couples TRBV12-5 to TRBJ2-3; 7 nucleotides agree with TRBD2. CDR3 length equals 18 residues. V gave up 3 bases and J gave up 2 bases; unmatched junction bases: 14. The V gene's germline CDR1 is LGHNT and CDR2 FRNRAP. CDR3 protein: CASGFGASGSRYTDTQYF. CDR3 bases: TGTGCTAGTGGTTTTGGGGCTAGCGGATCCCGTTACACAGATACGCAGTATTTT.

The genes are TRBV2 and TRBJ2-5; 9 nucleotides line up with TRBD1. The CDR3 contains 16 residues. CDR1 SNHLY and CDR2 FYNNEI come from the germline V gene. V trimming: 6 bases; J trimming: 2 bases; junction bases outside the gene matches: 10. The CDR3: CASSPGQGRGQETQYF. CDR3 coding DNA: TGTGCCAGCAGCCCAGGACAGGGGAGGGGTCAAGAGACCCAGTACTTC.

As concerns this clone: The sample has other DNA sequences that encode this CDR3 too. The chain combines TRBV10-3 with TRBJ1-3; D not certain. The length of the CDR3 is 14 residues. The germline CDR1 and CDR2 sequences are ENHRY and SYGVKD. Between the trimmed V and J ends, which lost 9 bases and 0 bases, there was a span of 12 bases. CDR3 coding DNA: TGTGCCATAAGAACAGATCTCTCTGGAAACACCATATATTTT. Translated, it gives CAIRTDLSGNTIYF.

This rearrangement joins TRBV4-1 to TRBJ2-5, with 7 bases matching TRBD2. This CDR3 spans 13 amino acids. CDR1 and CDR2 from the germline V gene are MGHRA and YSYEKL. The J segment lost 5 bases and the V segment lost 4 bases, leaving 4 bases of the junction unmatched. CDR3 nucleotide sequence: TGCGCCAGCAGCCGAGCGGGACTCGAGACCCAGTACTTC. Amino acid sequence: CASSRAGLETQYF.

This clone was detected once. The gene calls are TRBV6-5 and TRBJ2-7; 7 positions match TRBD1. The CDR3 length is 15 residues. The V gene end was trimmed by 6 bases and the J gene end by 3 bases; junction bases not matched to a gene: 11. Germline V gene lookup returns CDR1 MNHEY and CDR2 SVGAGI. The CDR3 DNA reads TGTGCCAGCAGAAACGGACGGACAGGAGGCTACGAGCAGTACTTC. Translating it yields CASRNGRTGGYEQYF.

The V gene is TRBV11-2, the J gene TRBJ2-1, with TRBD1 identical over 7 bases. V lost 5 bases to trimming and J lost 0 bases; unmatched junction nucleotides: 7. Germline V gene lookup returns CDR1 SGHAT and CDR2 FQNNGV. The CDR3 is 16 amino acids. CDR3 DNA: TGTGCCAGCAGCGGACCGGGACAGAGCTCCTACAATGAGCAGTTCTTC. This codes for CASSGPGQSSYNEQFF.